This T cell receptor (beta chain) was obtained from a study of blood T cell repertoires in COVID-19. CDR1 SGHTA and CDR2 FQGNSA come from the germline V gene. This CDR3 region has 13 residues. V lost 3 bases, J lost 3 bases, and 7 bases lay in between. Authors' data handling: Quantification of nucleated cells was approximated via reference gene primer amplification. The method was immunoSEQ multiplex PCR; TCRdb's version includes in-frame clones alone and lacks a portion of them. That table supplies the V and J calls and clone size; D and trimming were determined from the DNA. Found here are some 180,000 clones, about 80% of them singletons; the top ten hold more than 6.5%.

The sequencing sample was made of peripheral blood. This sequence originates from a woman aged 45-60 years with active or convalescent COVID-19. The chain recombines TRBV7-2 with TRBJ2-3; D is possibly TRBD2 (5 bases). CDR3 residues: CASSFSGTDTQYF. The CDR3 nucleotides read TGTGCCAGCAGCTTCTCGGGGACAGATACGCAGTATTTT.